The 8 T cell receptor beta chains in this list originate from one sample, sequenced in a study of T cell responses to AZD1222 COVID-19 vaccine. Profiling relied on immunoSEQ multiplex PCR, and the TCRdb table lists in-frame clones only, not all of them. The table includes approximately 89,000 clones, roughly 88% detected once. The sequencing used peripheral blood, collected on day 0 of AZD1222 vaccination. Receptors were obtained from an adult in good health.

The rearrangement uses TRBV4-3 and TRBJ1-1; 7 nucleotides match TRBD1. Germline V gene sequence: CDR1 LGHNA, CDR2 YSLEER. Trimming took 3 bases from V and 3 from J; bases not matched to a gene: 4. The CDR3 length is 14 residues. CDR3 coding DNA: TGCGCCAGCAGCCAGATACAGGGGTACACTGAAGCTTTCTTT. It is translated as CASSQIQGYTEAFF.

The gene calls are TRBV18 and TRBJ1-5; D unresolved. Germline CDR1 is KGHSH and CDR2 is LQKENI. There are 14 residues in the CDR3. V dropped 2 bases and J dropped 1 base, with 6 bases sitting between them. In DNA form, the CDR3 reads TGTGCCAGCTCACCAGAGATAAGCAATCAGCCCCAGCATTTT. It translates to CASSPEISNQPQHF.

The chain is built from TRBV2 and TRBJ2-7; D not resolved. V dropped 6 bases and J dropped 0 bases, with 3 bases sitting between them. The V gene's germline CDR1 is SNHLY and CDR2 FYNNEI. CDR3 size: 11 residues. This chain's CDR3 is CASRTSYEQYF. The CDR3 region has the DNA TGTGCCAGCAGGACCTCCTACGAGCAGTACTTC.

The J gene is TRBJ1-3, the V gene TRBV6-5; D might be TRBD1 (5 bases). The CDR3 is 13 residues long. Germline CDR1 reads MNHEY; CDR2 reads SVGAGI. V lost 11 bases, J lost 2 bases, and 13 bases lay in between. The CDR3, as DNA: TGTGCCGCCGGGGGAGGCCCTGGAAACACCATATATTTT. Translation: CAAGGGPGNTIYF.

The CDR3 here is CASSSWRSANTGELFF. CDR3 DNA sequence: TGTGCCAGTAGCAGCTGGCGGAGCGCGAACACCGGGGAGCTGTTTTTT. The chain combines TRBV19 with TRBJ2-2; D not resolved. Germline loops: CDR1 LNHDA, CDR2 SQIVND (reference sequence). The CDR3 is 16 residues long. The V end was cut by 6 bases, the J end by 0 bases, with 14 bases between.

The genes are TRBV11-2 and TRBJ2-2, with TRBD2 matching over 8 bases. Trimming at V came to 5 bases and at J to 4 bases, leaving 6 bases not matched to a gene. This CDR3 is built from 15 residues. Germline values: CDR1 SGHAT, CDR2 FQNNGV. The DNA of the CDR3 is TGTGCCAGCAGCCGGGGGGGCTCGCTCACCGGGGAGCTGTTTTTT. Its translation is CASSRGGSLTGELFF.

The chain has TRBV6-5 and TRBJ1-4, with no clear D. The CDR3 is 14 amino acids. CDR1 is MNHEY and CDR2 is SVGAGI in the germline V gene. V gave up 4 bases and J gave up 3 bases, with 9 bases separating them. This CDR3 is CASSSGVSNEKLFF. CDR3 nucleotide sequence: TGTGCCAGCAGTTCGGGTGTATCTAATGAAAAACTGTTTTTT.

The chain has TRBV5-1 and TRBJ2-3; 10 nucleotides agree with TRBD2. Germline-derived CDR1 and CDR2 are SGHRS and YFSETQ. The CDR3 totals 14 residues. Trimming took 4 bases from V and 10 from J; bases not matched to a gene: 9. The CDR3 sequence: CASSEVAGGLPQYF. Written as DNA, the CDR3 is TGCGCCAGCAGCGAAGTAGCGGGGGGACTTCCGCAGTATTTT.